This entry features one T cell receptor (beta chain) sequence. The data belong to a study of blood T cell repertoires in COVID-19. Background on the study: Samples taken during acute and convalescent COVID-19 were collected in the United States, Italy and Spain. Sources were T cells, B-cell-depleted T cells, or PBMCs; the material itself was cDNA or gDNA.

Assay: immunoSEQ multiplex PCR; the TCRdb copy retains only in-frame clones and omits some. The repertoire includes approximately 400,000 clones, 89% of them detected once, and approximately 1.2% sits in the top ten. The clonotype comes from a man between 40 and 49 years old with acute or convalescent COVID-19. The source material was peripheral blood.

The CDR3 nucleotides are TGTGCCAGCAGTTTTTCGGCAGGGGTCTCGGGAAACACCATATATTTT. Its translation is CASSFSAGVSGNTIYF. V usage is TRBV28 and J usage is TRBJ1-3; a weak D match, TRBD1 (6 bases). Germline V gives CDR1 MDHEN, CDR2 SYDVKM. CDR3 length: 16 amino acids. V lost 3 bases and J lost 4, with 16 bases in between.